Described below is a single T cell receptor beta chain sequence and its context. What it binds is unknown. With UMI labels, 5' RACE was used to prepare the TRB cDNA libraries. TCRdb reprocessed the 5' RACE reads, with one entry per CDR3 protein and no DNA. The specimen's table records 100,000 to 150,000 distinct CDR3 sequences. The germline gives CDR1 SEHNR, CDR2 FQNEAQ (reference sequence). This CDR3 has 16 residues. The data were taken from a study of CXCR3-negative and CXCR3-positive naive CD8 T cells. Study results and caveats: Hydrophobicity was higher for TRB CDR3s found in CXCR3-positive naive cells than in CXCR3-negative naive cells.

Every subset of CD8+ T cells was sorted in triplicate at hundreds of thousands of cells each. The sample comprised naive CXCR3+ CD8+ T cells from blood. Subset defined: CD45RO-CCR7+CD27+CD95- naive CD8+ T cells expressing CXCR3 (TNR3+). The sequence derives from a human donor in good health. Some clones in this sample may be carry-over from other donors' samples. The V call is TRBV7-9, the J call TRBJ2-7; TCRdb calls TRBD1, which cannot be checked without DNA. CDR3 in amino acids: CASSLGPTRAAYEQYF.